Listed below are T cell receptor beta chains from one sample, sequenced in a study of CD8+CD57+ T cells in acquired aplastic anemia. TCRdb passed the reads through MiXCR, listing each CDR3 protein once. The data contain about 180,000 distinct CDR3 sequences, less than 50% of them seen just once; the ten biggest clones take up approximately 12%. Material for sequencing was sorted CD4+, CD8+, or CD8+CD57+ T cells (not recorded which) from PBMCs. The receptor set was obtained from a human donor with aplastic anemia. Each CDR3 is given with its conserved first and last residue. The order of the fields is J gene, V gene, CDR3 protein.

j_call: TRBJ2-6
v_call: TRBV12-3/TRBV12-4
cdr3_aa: CASSLGTDLPGANVPTF

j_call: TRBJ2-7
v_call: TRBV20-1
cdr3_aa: CSAEFRGRVVDEQYF

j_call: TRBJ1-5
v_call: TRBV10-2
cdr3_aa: CASSYQGFYEHF

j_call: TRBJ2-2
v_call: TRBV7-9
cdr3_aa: CASSPRDTGELFF

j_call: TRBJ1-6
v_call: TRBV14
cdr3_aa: CASSQEGRWSALHF

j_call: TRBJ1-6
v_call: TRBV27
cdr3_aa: CASGGQGLFSPLHF

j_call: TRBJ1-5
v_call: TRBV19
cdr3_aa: CASSIKGLGQPQHF

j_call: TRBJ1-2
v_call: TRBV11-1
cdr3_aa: CASSLNPGTVDYGYTF

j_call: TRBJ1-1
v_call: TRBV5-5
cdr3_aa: CASIMYGGNTEAFF

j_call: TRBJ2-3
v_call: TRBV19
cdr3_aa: CASSLVPGGGRDTQYF

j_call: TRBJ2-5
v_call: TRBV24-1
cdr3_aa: CATSETDQETQYF

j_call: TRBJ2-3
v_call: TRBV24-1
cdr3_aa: CATSDYASGRVDTQYF

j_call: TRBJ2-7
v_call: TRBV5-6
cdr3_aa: CASSPLAGPDVDEQYF

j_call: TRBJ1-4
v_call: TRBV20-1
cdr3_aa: CSARDLQGGGGKLFF

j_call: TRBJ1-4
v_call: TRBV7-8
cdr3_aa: CASSLVGRVRANEKLSF

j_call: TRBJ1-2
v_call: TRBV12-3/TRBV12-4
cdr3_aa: CASTDGSGYTF

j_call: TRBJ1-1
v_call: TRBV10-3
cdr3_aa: CAISESLGTEAFF

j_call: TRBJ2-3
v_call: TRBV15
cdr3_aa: CATSTGISTDTQYF

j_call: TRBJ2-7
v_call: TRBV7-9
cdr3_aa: CASSSQGLGYEQYF

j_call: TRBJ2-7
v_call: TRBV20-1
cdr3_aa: CSARGSAYEQYF

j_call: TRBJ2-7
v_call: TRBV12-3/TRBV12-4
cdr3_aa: CASTDRTEQYF

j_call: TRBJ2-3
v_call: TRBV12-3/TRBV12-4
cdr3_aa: CASSRSHRGGRTDTQYF

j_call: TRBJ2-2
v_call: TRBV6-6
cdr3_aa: CASKNRQGTNTGELFF

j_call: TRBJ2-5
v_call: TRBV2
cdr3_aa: CASSWDRGCETQYF

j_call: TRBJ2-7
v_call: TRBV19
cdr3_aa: CASSRHRDEQYF

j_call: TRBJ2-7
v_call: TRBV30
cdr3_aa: CAWGHGGPPYEQYF

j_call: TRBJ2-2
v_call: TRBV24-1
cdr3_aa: CATSEREDTGELFF

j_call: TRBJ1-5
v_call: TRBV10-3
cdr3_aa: CAISEPGVGQPQHF